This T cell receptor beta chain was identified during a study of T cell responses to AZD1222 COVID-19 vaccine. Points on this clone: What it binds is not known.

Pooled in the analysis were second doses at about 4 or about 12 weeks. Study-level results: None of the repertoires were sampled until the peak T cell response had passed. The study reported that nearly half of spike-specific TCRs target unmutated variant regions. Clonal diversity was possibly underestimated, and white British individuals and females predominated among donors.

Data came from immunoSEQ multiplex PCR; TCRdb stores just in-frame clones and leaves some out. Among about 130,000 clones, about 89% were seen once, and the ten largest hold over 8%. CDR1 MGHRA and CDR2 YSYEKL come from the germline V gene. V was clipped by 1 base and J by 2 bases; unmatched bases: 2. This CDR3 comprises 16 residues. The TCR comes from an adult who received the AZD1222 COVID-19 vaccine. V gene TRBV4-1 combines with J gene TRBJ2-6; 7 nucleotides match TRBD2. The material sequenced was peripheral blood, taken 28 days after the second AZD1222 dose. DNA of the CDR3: TGCGCCAGCAGCCAAGGGACTAGAGCTGGGGCCAACGTCCTGACTTTC. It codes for CASSQGTRAGANVLTF.